This is a list of T cell receptor beta chains from one sample in a study of CD8+CD57+ T cells in acquired aplastic anemia. TCRdb re-derived calls from the reads in MiXCR, one entry per CDR3 protein. The sample consists of around 180,000 distinct CDR3 sequences, 60% to 70% of them appearing once. The source material was sorted CD4+, CD8+, or CD8+CD57+ T cells (not recorded which) from PBMCs. The receptors were sampled from a human donor in good health. CDR3s include the opening cysteine and the closing phenylalanine or tryptophan. A D gene is named only where the DNA matches it firmly. Expanded clones get a size class; other rows say once, few or many, or leave the size out.

>.|TRBJ2-1|TRBV19|many
TGTGCCAGTAGTATAGATATTTACAATGAGCAGTTCTTC
CASSIDIYNEQFF
>.|TRBJ2-7|TRBV29-1|.
TGCAGCGCCAAGAATTCCTACGAGCAGTACTTC
CSAKNSYEQYF
>.|TRBJ2-5|TRBV12-3/TRBV12-4|many
TGTGCCAGCAGTAGACAGGGAGAGCGGGAAGAGACCCAGTACTTC
CASSRQGEREETQYF
>TRBD1|TRBJ1-6|TRBV15|.
TGTGCCACCAGGGGGGACAGGGAACGATCACCCCTCCACTTT
CATRGDRERSPLHF
>.|TRBJ2-5|TRBV29-1|.
TGCAGCGTTGAAGTTGGGGTTGAGGAGACCCAGTACTTC
CSVEVGVEETQYF
>TRBD2|TRBJ2-7|TRBV29-1|.
TGCAGCGTTGTAGGGACTAGCGGACTCTACGAGCAGTACTTC
CSVVGTSGLYEQYF
>TRBD2|TRBJ2-2|TRBV5-1|many
TGCGCCAGCAGCAACCTACTAGCGGGAGGAGCCGGGGAGCTGTTTTTT
CASSNLLAGGAGELFF
>.|TRBJ2-5|TRBV2|.
TGTGCCAGCAGTGTTGAGACCCAGTACTTC
CASSVETQYF
>.|TRBJ1-6|TRBV12-3/TRBV12-4|few
TGTGCCAGCAGTTTAGAAGGGTCCCCGTCACCCCTCCACTTT
CASSLEGSPSPLHF
>.|TRBJ1-2|TRBV20-1|.
TGCAGTGCTCCCCCACAGGGCCCAAACTATGGCTACACCTTC
CSAPPQGPNYGYTF
>.|TRBJ2-1|TRBV12-3/TRBV12-4|.
TGTGCCAGCAGTCCCTCCGTGGAGGAGCAGTTCTTC
CASSPSVEEQFF
>.|TRBJ2-1|TRBV2|.
TGTGCCAGCGGCGTTGATGAGCAGTTCTTC
CASGVDEQFF
>TRBD1|TRBJ2-5|TRBV5-5|few
TGTGCCAGCAGCTCGACTACAGGGGGCGGCCAAGAGACCCAGTACTTC
CASSSTTGGGQETQYF
>TRBD1|TRBJ1-2|TRBV7-8|.
TGTGCCAGCAGCTTAGAGTTGGGGCTGCGACAGGGACGTGGCTACACCTTC
CASSLELGLRQGRGYTF
>.|TRBJ2-2|TRBV24-1|.
TGTGCCACCAGTGATTTAGGCACCGGGGAGCTGTTTTTT
CATSDLGTGELFF
>.|TRBJ1-3|TRBV5-1|few
TGCGCCAGCAGCTTGGACCGGTCAGGAAACACCATATATTTT
CASSLDRSGNTIYF
>.|TRBJ2-4|TRBV5-4|.
TGTGCCAGCAGCTTCCTAAATGTTGCAGGCGGCTACAAAAACATTCAGTACTTC
CASSFLNVAGGYKNIQYF
>TRBD2|TRBJ2-3|TRBV11-2|many
TGTGCCAGCAGCTTAACCCCGGGACTAGCGGGAGCGGGGACAGATACGCAGTATTTT
CASSLTPGLAGAGTDTQYF
>TRBD1|TRBJ2-6|TRBV7-3|.
TGTGCCAGCAGCTTAGGAGGGACAGGGCATCCCAACGTCCTGACTTTC
CASSLGGTGHPNVLTF
>TRBD1|TRBJ1-1|TRBV12-3/TRBV12-4|many
TGTGCCAGCAAAGATGGGACAGGGTTAGGGACTGAAGCTTTCTTT
CASKDGTGLGTEAFF